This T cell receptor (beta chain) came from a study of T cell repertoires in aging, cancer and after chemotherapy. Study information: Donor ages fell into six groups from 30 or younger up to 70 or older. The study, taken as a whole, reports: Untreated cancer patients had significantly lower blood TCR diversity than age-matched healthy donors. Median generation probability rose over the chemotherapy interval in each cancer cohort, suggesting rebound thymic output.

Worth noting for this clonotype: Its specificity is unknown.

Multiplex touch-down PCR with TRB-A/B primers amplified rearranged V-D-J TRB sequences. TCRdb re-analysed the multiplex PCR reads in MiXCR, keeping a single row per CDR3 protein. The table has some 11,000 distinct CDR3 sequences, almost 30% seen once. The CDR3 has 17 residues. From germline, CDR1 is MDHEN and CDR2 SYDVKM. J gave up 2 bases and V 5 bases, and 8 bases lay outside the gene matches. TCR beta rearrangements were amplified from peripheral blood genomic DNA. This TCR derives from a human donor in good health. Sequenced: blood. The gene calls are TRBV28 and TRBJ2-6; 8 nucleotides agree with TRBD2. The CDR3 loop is CASSPPFGGAGANVLTF. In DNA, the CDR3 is TGTGCCAGCAGTCCCCCTTTCGGGGGGGCTGGGGCCAACGTCCTGACTTTC.